Sequencing of this T cell receptor beta chain was carried out in a study of identifying expanded T cells in peripheral blood. General study points: Differentially abundant clones: 0.95 to 1.5 between replicates, 16.4 at roughly 15 days, around 19 at four. Clone count variance between approximately two-week samples rose with total template count.

About this clone itself: The antigen remains unidentified.

Sequencing used immunoSEQ multiplex PCR; TCRdb keeps in-frame clones, though not all of them. The table lists tens of thousands of clones, about 85% of them singletons. CDR3 length: 13 residues. Germline values: CDR1 SGHRS, CDR2 YFSETQ. V was pared by 2 bases and J by 5 bases, with 7 bases between. Healthy donors had no documented immune events, such as infections, while sampled. The chain joins TRBV5-1 to TRBJ2-2, with D unclear. Sequences were obtained from blood. The clonotype was recovered from a person between 18 and 75 years old in good health. The CDR3 region is CASSFMWTGELFF. The CDR3 coding sequence is TGCGCCAGCAGCTTTATGTGGACCGGGGAGCTGTTTTTT.